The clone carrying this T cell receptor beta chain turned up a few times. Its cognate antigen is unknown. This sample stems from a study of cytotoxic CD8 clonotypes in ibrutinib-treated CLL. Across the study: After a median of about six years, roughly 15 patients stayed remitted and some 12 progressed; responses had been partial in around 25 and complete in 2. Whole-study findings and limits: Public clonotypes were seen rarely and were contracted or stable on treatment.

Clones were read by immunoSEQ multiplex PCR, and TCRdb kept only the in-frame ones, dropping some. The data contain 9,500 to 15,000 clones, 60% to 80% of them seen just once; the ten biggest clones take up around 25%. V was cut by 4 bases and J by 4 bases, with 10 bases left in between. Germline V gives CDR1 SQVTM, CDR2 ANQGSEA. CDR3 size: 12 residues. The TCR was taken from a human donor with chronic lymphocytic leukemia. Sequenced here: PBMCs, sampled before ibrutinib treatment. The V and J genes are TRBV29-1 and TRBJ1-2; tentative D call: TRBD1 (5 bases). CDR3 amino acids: CSVAGGSYGYTF. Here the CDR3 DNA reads TGCAGCGTTGCGGGGGGTTCCTATGGCTACACCTTC.